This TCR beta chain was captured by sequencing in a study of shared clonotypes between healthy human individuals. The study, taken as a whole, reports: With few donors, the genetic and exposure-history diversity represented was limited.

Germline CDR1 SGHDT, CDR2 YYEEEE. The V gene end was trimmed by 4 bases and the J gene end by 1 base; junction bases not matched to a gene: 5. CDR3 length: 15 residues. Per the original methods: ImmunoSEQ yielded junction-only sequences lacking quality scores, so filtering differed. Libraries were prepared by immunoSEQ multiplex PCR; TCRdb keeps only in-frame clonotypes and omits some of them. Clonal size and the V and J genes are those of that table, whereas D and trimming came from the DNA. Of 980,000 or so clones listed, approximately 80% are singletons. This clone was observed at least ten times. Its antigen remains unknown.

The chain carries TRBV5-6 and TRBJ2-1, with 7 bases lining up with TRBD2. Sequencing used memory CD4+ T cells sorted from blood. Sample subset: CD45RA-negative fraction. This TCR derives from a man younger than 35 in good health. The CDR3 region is CASSRRSGSYNEQFF. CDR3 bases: TGTGCCAGCAGCCGTCGTAGCGGGTCCTACAATGAGCAGTTCTTC.